The entry below describes one TCR beta chain. Its antigen is undetermined. The sample originates from a study of graft-versus-host responses after intestinal transplantation. The wider study: Anti-thymocyte globulin induction was given to all recipients, followed by tacrolimus and steroids for 3 to 4 years. Findings and caveats of the study: Researchers found peak circulating GvH clone levels linked to early post-transplant HvG declines. GvH clones detected in recipient marrow included some appearing first in ileum or blood.

The CDR3 is 15 residues long. Germline CDR1 SGHTS, CDR2 YDEGEE. J lost 3 bases, V lost 4 bases, and 9 bases had no gene match. Assay used: immunoSEQ multiplex PCR; TCRdb lists only in-frame clones, some missing. The sample carries approximately 88,000 clones, 90% recorded once. The origin of this receptor is a human donor who received an intestinal transplant. The V and J genes are TRBV5-8 and TRBJ1-1; 7 bases match TRBD1. The specimen comprised unstimulated CD4+ T cells sorted from spleen or lymph node cells, sampled before intestinal transplant. CDR3 sequence: CASSPRTGLYTEAFF. The CDR3 DNA follows: TGTGCCAGCAGCCCGAGGACAGGATTATACACTGAAGCTTTCTTT.